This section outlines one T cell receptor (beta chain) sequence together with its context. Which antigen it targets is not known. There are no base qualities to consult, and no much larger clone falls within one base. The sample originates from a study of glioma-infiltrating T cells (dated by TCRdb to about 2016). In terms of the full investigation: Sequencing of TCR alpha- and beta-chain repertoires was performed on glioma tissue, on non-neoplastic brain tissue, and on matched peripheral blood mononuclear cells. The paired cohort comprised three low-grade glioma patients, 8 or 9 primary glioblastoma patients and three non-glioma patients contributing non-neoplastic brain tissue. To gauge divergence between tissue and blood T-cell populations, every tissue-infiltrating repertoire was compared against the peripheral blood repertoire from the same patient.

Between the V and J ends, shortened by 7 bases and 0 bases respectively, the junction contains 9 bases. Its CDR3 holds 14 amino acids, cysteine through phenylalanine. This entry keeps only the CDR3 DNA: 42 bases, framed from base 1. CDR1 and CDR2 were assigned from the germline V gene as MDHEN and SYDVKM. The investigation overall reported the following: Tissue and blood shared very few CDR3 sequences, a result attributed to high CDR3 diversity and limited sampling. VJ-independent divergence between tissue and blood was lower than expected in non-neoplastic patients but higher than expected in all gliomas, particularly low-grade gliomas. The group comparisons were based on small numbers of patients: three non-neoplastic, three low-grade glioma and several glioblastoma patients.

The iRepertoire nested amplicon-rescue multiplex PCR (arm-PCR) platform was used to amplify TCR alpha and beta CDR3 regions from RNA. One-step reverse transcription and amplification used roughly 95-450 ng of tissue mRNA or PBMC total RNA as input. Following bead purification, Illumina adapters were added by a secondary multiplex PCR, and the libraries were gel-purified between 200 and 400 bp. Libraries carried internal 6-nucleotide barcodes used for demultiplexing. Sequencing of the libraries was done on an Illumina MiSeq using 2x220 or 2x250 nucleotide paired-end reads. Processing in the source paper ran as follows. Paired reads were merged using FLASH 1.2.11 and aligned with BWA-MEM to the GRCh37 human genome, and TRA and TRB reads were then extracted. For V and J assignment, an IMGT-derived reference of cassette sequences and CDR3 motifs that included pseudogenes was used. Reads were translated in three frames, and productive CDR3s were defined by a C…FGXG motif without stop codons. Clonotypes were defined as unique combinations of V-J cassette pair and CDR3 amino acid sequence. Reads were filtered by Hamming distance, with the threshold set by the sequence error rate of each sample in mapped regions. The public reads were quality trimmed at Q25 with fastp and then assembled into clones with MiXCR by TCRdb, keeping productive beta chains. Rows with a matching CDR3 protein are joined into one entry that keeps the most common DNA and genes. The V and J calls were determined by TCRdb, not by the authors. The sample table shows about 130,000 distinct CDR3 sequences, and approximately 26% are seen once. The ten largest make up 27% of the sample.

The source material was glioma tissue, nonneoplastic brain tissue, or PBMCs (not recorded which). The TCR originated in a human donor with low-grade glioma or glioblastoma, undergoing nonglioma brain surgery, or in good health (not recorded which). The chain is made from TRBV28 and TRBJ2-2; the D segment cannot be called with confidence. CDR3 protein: CASTPAPNTGELFF. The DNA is TGTGCCAGCACTCCAGCGCCGAACACCGGGGAGCTGTTTTTT.